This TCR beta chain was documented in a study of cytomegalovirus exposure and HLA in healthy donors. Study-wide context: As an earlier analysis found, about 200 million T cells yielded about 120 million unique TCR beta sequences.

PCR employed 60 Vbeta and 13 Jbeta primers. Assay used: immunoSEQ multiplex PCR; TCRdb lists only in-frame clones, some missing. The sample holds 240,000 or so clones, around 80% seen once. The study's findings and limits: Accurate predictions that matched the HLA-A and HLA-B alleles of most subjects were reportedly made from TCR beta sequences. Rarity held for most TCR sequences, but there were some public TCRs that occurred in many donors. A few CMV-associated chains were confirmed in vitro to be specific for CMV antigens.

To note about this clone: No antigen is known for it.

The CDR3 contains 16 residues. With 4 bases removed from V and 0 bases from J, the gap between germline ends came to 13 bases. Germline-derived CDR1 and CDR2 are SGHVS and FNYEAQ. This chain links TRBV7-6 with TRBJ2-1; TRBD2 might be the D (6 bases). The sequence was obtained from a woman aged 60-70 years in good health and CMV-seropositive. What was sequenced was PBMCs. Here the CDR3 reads CASSYITGSSYNEQFF. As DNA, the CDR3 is TGTGCCAGCAGCTATATAACCGGGAGCTCCTACAATGAGCAGTTCTTC.